The 3 T cell receptor beta chains presented below share a single source sample, sequenced in a study of technical replicates of blood from a handful of donors. TCRdb's copy holds only in-frame clones and misses some; the assay was immunoSEQ multiplex PCR. The data show under 90,000 clones, with 93% seen just once and about 0.26% held by the top ten. Material: T cells isolated from PBMCs. The receptors here all came from a human donor in good health.

The J gene is TRBJ2-3, the V gene TRBV9, with 7 bases matching TRBD2. The CDR3 length is 15 residues. Per germline, CDR1 SGDLS and CDR2 YYNGEE. Trimming at V came to 2 bases and at J to 0 bases, leaving 3 bases not matched to a gene. As DNA, the CDR3 is TGTGCCAGCAGCGTTCGCGGGGGAAGCACAGATACGCAGTATTTT. It yields the protein CASSVRGGSTDTQYF.

The chain has TRBV7-6 and TRBJ2-7; the match to TRBD1 covers 9 bases. The length of the CDR3 is 17 residues. The V gene's germline CDR1 is SGHVS and CDR2 FNYEAQ. After removal of 3 bases from V and 6 bases from J, the junction contained 15 bases not matched to a gene. The CDR3 loop is CASSLLLPGQGLFEQYF. DNA of the CDR3: TGTGCCAGCAGCTTGCTCTTGCCGGGACAGGGTCTGTTCGAGCAGTACTTC.

V usage is TRBV6-5 and J usage is TRBJ2-7; D may be TRBD2 (6 bases). CDR1 and CDR2 from the germline V gene are MNHEY and SVGAGI. The CDR3 totals 15 residues. The ends were cut back, 6 bases at V and 6 bases at J, with 21 bases in the middle. CDR3: CASSRGLTGMGEQYF. CDR3 sequence (DNA): TGTGCCAGCAGCCGGGGACTCACCGGTATGGGCGAGCAGTACTTC.